This is a list of T cell receptor beta chains from one sample in a study of blood T cell repertoires in COVID-19. Using immunoSEQ multiplex PCR, the repertoire was profiled, and TCRdb retains in-frame clones only, with some absent. The table records roughly 420,000 clones, 88% of them present only once. The sequenced sample consisted of PBMCs or T cells enriched from blood (not recorded which). These receptors were obtained from a woman in her 30s with acute COVID-19. The CDR3 runs from the conserved cysteine through the conserved F or W. A D gene is named only where the DNA matches it firmly. Not every row has a clone size; where given, it reads once, few, many or a size class.

size	V	J	D	DNA	CDR3
.	TRBV5-1	TRBJ1-1	.	TGCGCCAGCAGCTTGGTAGGGGATGGAGCTTTCTTT	CASSLVGDGAFF
.	TRBV21-1	TRBJ2-1	.	TGTGCCAGCAGCCTTAGCGGGGGCTCCTACAATGAGCAGTTCTTC	CASSLSGGSYNEQFF
.	TRBV28	TRBJ1-1	TRBD1	TGTGCCAGCATAACGACAGGGCGATTCACTGAAGCTTTCTTT	CASITTGRFTEAFF
.	TRBV11-2	TRBJ2-7	TRBD2	TGTGCCAGCAGCTTCGGTCTCAGAGAGGGGCGGGGGATGAACGAGCAGTACTTC	CASSFGLREGRGMNEQYF
.	TRBV29-1	TRBJ2-5	.	TGCAGCGTTGAACCACAGGAACAAGAGACCCAGTACTTC	CSVEPQEQETQYF
.	TRBV6-1	TRBJ2-7	.	TGTGCCAGCAGTGACGCGATTTCCCCAACTTTGGGCAACGAGCAGTACTTC	CASSDAISPTLGNEQYF
.	TRBV9	TRBJ2-2	TRBD2	TGTGCCAGCAGCGTAGCCACATTCCGGCCGGGGGGACCTTCGAACACCGGGGAGCTGTTTTTT	CASSVATFRPGGPSNTGELFF
few	TRBV20-1	TRBJ2-1	.	TGCAGTGCTACAGGGGTAAATGAGCAGTTCTTC	CSATGVNEQFF
.	TRBV7-2	TRBJ2-5	.	TGTGCCAGCAGCTCACAGTACCAAGAGACCCAGTACTTC	CASSSQYQETQYF
.	TRBV27	TRBJ2-7	TRBD1	TGTGCCAGCAGTTTATTGGACAGGGTCTACGAGCAGTACTTC	CASSLLDRVYEQYF
.	TRBV28	TRBJ1-3	.	TGTGCCAGCAGTTTAGGGCAGACCTCCGTTAACACCATATATTTT	CASSLGQTSVNTIYF
.	TRBV7-9	TRBJ1-2	.	TGTGCCAGCAGCTTATCCTCCAGGGTGGATGGCTACACCTTC	CASSLSSRVDGYTF
.	TRBV4-1	TRBJ2-1	TRBD2	TGCGCCAGCAGCCAGTCGGGACTAGCGGGCTACAATGAGCAGTTCTTC	CASSQSGLAGYNEQFF
.	TRBV7-9	TRBJ2-5	.	TGTGCCAGCAGCTTACTTTTTGGTGGGGGGATCCAAGAGACCCAGTACTTC	CASSLLFGGGIQETQYF
once	TRBV9	TRBJ2-2	TRBD2	TGTGCCAGCAGCGTATCCCGGGTTAGCGGGGTTAGAGGGAGCACCGGGGAGCTGTTTTTT	CASSVSRVSGVRGSTGELFF